The 25 T cell receptor beta chains in this list originate from one sample, sequenced in a study of blood T cells in healthy people across ages (dated by TCRdb to between 2015 and 2016). The library was generated by 5' RACE. Sequenced on an Illumina HiSeq 2500. A second 7 to 11 cycle PCR used a sample-barcoded 5' primer and a J-beta primer mix. TCRdb reran the public reads through fastp at Q25 and MiXCR, keeping productive beta chains. Identical CDR3 protein sequences are pooled into one entry, listed with their most common genes and DNA. In this sample the table shows hundreds of thousands of distinct CDR3 sequences, approximately 59% of which occur a single time. Of the sample, approximately 37% falls within the top ten clones. What was sequenced was blood. The receptor source for this set is a man aged 60-69 years in good health.

The chain is built from TRBV20-1 and TRBJ2-1, with D tentatively TRBD2 (6 bases). The CDR3 totals 17 residues. With 3 bases removed from V and 1 base from J, the gap between germline ends came to 19 bases. The germline V gene encodes CDR1 DFQATT and CDR2 SNEGSKA (reference sequence). DNA of the CDR3: TGCAGTGCTAGCGCGGGGCTATTTACTAATTCCTACAATGAGCAGTTCTTC. Residues: CSASAGLFTNSYNEQFF.

This clonotype was counted only a few times. This sequence joins TRBV12-3 or TRBV12-4 and TRBJ2-3, with D unresolved. V lost 6 bases to trimming and J lost 4 bases, with 8 bases between them. The CDR3 extends over 12 amino acids. The CDR3 region has the DNA TGTGCCAGCAGAGCTAACTCAGATACGCAGTATTTT. Translated: CASRANSDTQYF.

The chain couples TRBV5-4 to TRBJ1-4, with D uncertain. CDR3 length equals 15 residues. V gave up 0 bases and J gave up 0 bases, with 6 bases separating them. Looked up from germline, CDR1 is SGHNT and CDR2 is YYREEE (reference sequence). CDR3 coding DNA: TGTGCCAGCAGCTTGGGGGTTACAACTAATGAAAAACTGTTTTTT. Its translation is CASSLGVTTNEKLFF.

This clonotype has ten or more counts. The chain links TRBV9 to TRBJ2-7; TRBD1 is a possible D gene (6 bases). The germline gives CDR1 SGDLS, CDR2 YYNGEE. With 3 bases removed from V and 5 bases from J, the gap between germline ends came to 15 bases. This CDR3 has 14 amino acids. DNA of the CDR3: TGTGCCAGCAGCGAGGGGGACAATGTCCACGAGCAGTACTTC. Translated: CASSEGDNVHEQYF. The full variable domain, with the rest looked up from reference TRBV9 and TRBJ2-7, is DSGVTQTPKHLITATGQRVTLRCSPRSGDLSVYWYQQSLDQGLQFLIQYYNGEERAKGNILERFSAQQFPDLHSELNLSSLELGDSALYFCASSEGDNVHEQYFGPGTRLTVT.

This clonotype has at least ten counts. The chain has TRBV5-1 and TRBJ2-7; D perhaps matches TRBD1 (5 bases). The CDR3 runs to 14 residues. Germline-derived CDR1 and CDR2 are SGHRS and YFSETQ. V lost 4 bases and J lost 6, with 17 bases in between. The DNA for the CDR3 is TGCGCCAGCAGCGCATCGACAGCCCCTGTCGAGCAGTACTTC. Amino acid sequence: CASSASTAPVEQYF. Using reference TRBV5-1 and TRBJ2-7 for the parts outside the CDR3, the full variable domain is KAGVTQTPRYLIKTRGQQVTLSCSPISGHRSVSWYQQTPGQGLQFLFEYFSETQRNKGNFPGRFSGRQFSNSRSEMNVSTLELGDSALYLCASSASTAPVEQYFGPGTRLTVT.

The J gene is TRBJ1-6, the V gene TRBV4-1; D gene unclear. The V and J ends lost 0 bases and 7 bases respectively, with 19 bases between them. There are 18 residues in the CDR3. Germline lookup yields CDR1 MGHRA and CDR2 YSYEKL. CDR3 sequence reads: CASSQDASVIGRNSPLHF. CDR3 sequence (DNA): TGCGCCAGCAGCCAAGATGCTTCCGTGATTGGGAGAAATTCACCCCTCCACTTT.

The chain uses TRBV10-2 and TRBJ2-1, with D perhaps being TRBD1 or TRBD2 (5 bases each). Trimming took off 3 bases at V and 13 bases at J, with 16 bases between the two ends. This CDR3 is 13 amino acids long. The germline V gene encodes CDR1 WSHSY and CDR2 SAAADI. The CDR3 loop is CASSDFKGETQFF. In DNA, the CDR3 is TGCGCCAGCAGTGATTTCAAAGGGGAGACCCAGTTCTTC.

V is TRBV29-1 and J is TRBJ1-1, with 9 positions matching TRBD1. The CDR3 is made up of 14 amino acids. Germline V gene data show CDR1 as SQVTM and CDR2 as ANQGSEA. Trimming cost V 7 bases and J 6 bases; bases outside gene matches: 12. The CDR3 DNA reads TGCAGCGCAACAGGACAGGGGATAGGGGCTGAAGCTTTCTTT. Its translation: CSATGQGIGAEAFF.

This clonotype has just one count. The rearrangement joins TRBV20-1 to TRBJ1-5, with TRBD1 as a possible D gene (6 bases). Germline CDR1 DFQATT, CDR2 SNEGSKA (reference sequence). This CDR3 has 16 residues. V lost 1 base and J lost 1, with 14 bases in between. The CDR3 is CSARAWGTTSNQPQHF. DNA of the CDR3: TGCAGTGCTAGAGCCTGGGGGACAACGAGCAATCAGCCCCAGCATTTT.

The gene calls are TRBV7-9 and TRBJ2-1; perhaps TRBD1 as D (6 bases). CDR1 is SEHNR, CDR2 FQNEAQ, per germline (reference sequence). Trimming took 3 bases from V and 6 from J, leaving 18 bases between them. The CDR3 is 16 residues long. In nucleotides, the CDR3 is TGTGCCAGCAGCTTGCAAGGGGGTACTTTCGGCAATGAGCAGTTCTTC. This sequence encodes CASSLQGGTFGNEQFF.

J is TRBJ1-5 and V is TRBV12-3 or TRBV12-4; 11 bases are shared with TRBD1. Losses at the gene ends were 7 bases for V and 6 bases for J; bases not matched to a gene: 5. This CDR3 is 14 amino acids long. The CDR3 sequence is CASTLGQGVQPQHF. CDR3 in DNA: TGTGCCAGCACCCTGGGACAGGGGGTTCAGCCCCAGCATTTT.

The chain uses TRBV5-1 and TRBJ1-2, with unresolved D. CDR1 is SGHRS, CDR2 YFSETQ, per germline. The CDR3 sequence is 15 residues long. The germline V and J ends were trimmed by 1 base and 0 bases, with 10 bases remaining between them. In DNA, the CDR3 is TGCGCCAGCAGCTTGTCCGTGAGGGCTAACTATGGCTACACCTTC. It yields the protein CASSLSVRANYGYTF.

J is TRBJ2-7 and V is TRBV13, with 8 bases that match TRBD1. Trimming cost V 6 bases and J 3 bases; bases outside gene matches: 7. The germline V gene has CDR1 PRHDT and CDR2 FYEKMQ (reference sequence). The CDR3 has 14 amino acids. This chain's CDR3 is CASSSRQGFYEQYF. CDR3 nucleotides: TGTGCCAGCAGTTCCCGACAGGGGTTCTACGAGCAGTACTTC.

This chain joins TRBV7-2 and TRBJ1-5, with a weak D call TRBD1 (5 bases). Trimming took 2 bases from V and 4 from J, leaving 12 bases between them. The V gene's germline CDR1 is SGHTA and CDR2 FQGNSA. The CDR3 has 15 amino acids. The CDR3 region is CASSLWGDSNQPQHF. For the CDR3, the DNA is TGTGCCAGCAGCTTATGGGGCGACTCTAATCAGCCCCAGCATTTT.

The V gene is TRBV25-1, the J gene TRBJ2-1; D is undetermined. The CDR3 contains 11 residues. Germline V gene data show CDR1 as MGHDK and CDR2 as SYGVNS. V lost 5 bases and J lost 8, with 7 bases in between. CDR3 in DNA: TGTGCCAGCAGTAACCGCGATGAGCAGTTCTTC. It is translated as CASSNRDEQFF.

This chain connects TRBV20-1 to TRBJ2-5; the match to TRBD2 covers 10 bases. Trimming at V came to 0 bases and at J to 3 bases, leaving 4 bases not matched to a gene. CDR1 is DFQATT, CDR2 SNEGSKA, per germline (reference sequence). This CDR3 is built from 15 residues. CDR3 amino acids: CSARDGTSAEETQYF. CDR3 bases: TGCAGTGCTAGAGATGGGACTAGCGCTGAAGAGACCCAGTACTTC.

This clonotype was detected a few times. The chain links TRBV7-2 to TRBJ2-7; TRBD1 might be the D (6 bases). Trimming shortened V by 1 base and J by 0 bases, and 13 bases separated the two germline ends. In germline, CDR1 is SGHTA, CDR2 FQGNSA. The CDR3 is 16 amino acids. CDR3 protein: CASSLGWGQGSYEQYF. The CDR3 DNA reads as TGTGCCAGCAGCTTAGGGTGGGGGCAGGGCTCCTACGAGCAGTACTTC.

The chain links TRBV11-2 to TRBJ2-3, with no clear D. Per germline, CDR1 SGHAT and CDR2 FQNNGV. This CDR3 is built from 14 residues. V dropped 2 bases and J dropped 1 base, with 7 bases sitting between them. CDR3 in amino acids: CASSLNLGTDTQYF. The CDR3 region has the DNA TGTGCCAGCAGCTTAAATCTTGGCACAGATACGCAGTATTTT.

V and J are TRBV29-1 and TRBJ2-1; maybe TRBD1 (6 bases). The germline CDR1 and CDR2 sequences are SQVTM and ANQGSEA. The CDR3 consists of 14 residues. V lost 0 bases and J lost 6, with 12 bases in between. The CDR3 region has the DNA TGCAGCGTTGAAGAACCAACCAGGGGCAATGAGCAGTTCTTC. It codes for CSVEEPTRGNEQFF.

The gene calls are TRBV10-2 and TRBJ2-1, with D possibly TRBD2 on 6 matching bases. The CDR3 runs 14 residues. Germline V gives CDR1 WSHSY, CDR2 SAAADI. The ends were cut back, 8 bases at V and 4 bases at J, with 15 bases in the middle. CDR3 nucleotide sequence: TGCGCCAGCCGAGATTCCGGGACTTACAATGAGCAGTTCTTC. It is translated as CASRDSGTYNEQFF.

This clonotype occurred a few times. The chain combines TRBV12-3 or TRBV12-4 with TRBJ1-1; the D is unclear. The CDR3 covers 14 residues. The ends were cut back, 2 bases at V and 1 base at J, with 8 bases in the middle. CDR3 coding DNA: TGTGCCAGCAGTTTAATCCAAACGAACACTGAAGCTTTCTTT. It codes for CASSLIQTNTEAFF.

In this sample, this clonotype turned up a few times. The CDR3 coding sequence is TGTGCCAGCAGCCCCTGGCACAGGGGTAAGGCCAACGTCCTGACTTTC. Translation: CASSPWHRGKANVLTF. This sequence joins TRBV3-1 and TRBJ2-6; 7 bases line up with TRBD1. Unmatched junction bases numbered 9, after V lost 4 bases and J lost 6 bases. Germline lookup yields CDR1 LGHDT and CDR2 YNNKEL (reference sequence). The CDR3 is made up of 16 amino acids.

This chain links TRBV29-1 with TRBJ2-4; D might be TRBD1 or TRBD2, each matching 6 bases. The CDR3 is 14 residues long. The V and J ends lost 5 bases and 6 bases respectively, with 17 bases between them. In germline, CDR1 is SQVTM, CDR2 ANQGSEA. DNA of the CDR3: TGCAGCGTTAAAAGGGGGGCGGGAAGAAACATTCAGTACTTC. Translation: CSVKRGAGRNIQYF.

This clonotype was counted once. This chain connects TRBV29-1 to TRBJ2-7, with 9 bases identical to TRBD1. Germline CDR1 and CDR2: SQVTM and ANQGSEA. This CDR3 contains 15 residues. Trimming at V came to 4 bases and at J to 2 bases, leaving 9 bases not matched to a gene. The CDR3 region has the DNA TGCAGCGTTGTGGGCCGACAGGGGGTCCCCTACGAGCAGTACTTC. This translates into CSVVGRQGVPYEQYF.

This rearrangement joins TRBV6-6 to TRBJ1-2; weak D call: TRBD1 (5 bases). CDR3 length: 15 amino acids. Trimming left V 2 bases short and J 6 bases short, with 16 bases between. Germline V gives CDR1 MNHNY, CDR2 SVGAGI (reference sequence). In nucleotides, the CDR3 is TGTGCCAGCAGTTACGGGGGTTCTTTGGCTAATGGCTACACCTTC. Protein: CASSYGGSLANGYTF.